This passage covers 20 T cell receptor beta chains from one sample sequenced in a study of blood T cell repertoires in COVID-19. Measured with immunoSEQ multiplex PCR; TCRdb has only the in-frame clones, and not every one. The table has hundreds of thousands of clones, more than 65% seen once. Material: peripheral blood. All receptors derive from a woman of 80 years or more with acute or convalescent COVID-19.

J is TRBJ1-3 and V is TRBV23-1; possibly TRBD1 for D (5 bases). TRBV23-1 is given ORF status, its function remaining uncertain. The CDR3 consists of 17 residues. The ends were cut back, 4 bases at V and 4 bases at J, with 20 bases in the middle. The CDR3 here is CASSPPKDSHRGNTIYF. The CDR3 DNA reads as TGCGCCAGCAGTCCCCCGAAAGACAGTCACCGAGGAAACACCATATATTTT.

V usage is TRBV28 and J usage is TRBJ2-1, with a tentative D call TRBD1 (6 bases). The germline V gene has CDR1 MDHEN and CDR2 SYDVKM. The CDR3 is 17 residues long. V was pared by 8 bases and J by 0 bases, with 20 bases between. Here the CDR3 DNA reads TGTGCCAGCCATTTAGGGGGAGAGGTGTCCTCCTACAATGAGCAGTTCTTC. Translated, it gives CASHLGGEVSSYNEQFF.

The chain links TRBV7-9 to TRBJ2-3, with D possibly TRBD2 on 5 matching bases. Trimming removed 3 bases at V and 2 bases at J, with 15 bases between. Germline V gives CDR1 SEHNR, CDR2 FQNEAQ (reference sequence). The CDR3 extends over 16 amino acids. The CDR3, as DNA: TGTGCCAGCAGCTTTCCTCCAGCGGCGCCCACAGATACGCAGTATTTT. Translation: CASSFPPAAPTDTQYF.

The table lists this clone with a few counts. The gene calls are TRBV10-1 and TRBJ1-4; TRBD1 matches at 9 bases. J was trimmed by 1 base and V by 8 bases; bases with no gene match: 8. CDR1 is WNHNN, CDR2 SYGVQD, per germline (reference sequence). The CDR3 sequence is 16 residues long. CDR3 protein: CASRGTGRLTNEKLFF. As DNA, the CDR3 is TGCGCCAGCCGGGGGACAGGGAGGTTAACTAATGAAAAACTGTTTTTT.

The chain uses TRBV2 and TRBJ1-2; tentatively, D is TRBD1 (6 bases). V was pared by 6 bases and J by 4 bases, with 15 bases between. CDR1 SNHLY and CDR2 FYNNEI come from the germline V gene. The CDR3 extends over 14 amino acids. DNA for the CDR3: TGTGCCAGCAGCTCCAGGGGCTGGGGCTATGGCTACACCTTC. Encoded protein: CASSSRGWGYGYTF.

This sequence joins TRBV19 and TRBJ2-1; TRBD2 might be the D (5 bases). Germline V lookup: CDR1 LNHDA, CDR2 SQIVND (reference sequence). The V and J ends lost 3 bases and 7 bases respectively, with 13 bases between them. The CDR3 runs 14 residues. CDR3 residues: CASSMAGKRNEQFF. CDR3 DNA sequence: TGTGCCAGTAGTATGGCCGGGAAAAGGAATGAGCAGTTCTTC.

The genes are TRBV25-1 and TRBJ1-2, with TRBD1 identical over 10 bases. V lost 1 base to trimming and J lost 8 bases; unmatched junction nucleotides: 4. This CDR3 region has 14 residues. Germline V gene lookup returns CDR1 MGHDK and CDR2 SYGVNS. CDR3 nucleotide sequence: TGTGCCAGCAGTGAATGGGGGACAGGGGACGGCTACACCTTC. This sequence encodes CASSEWGTGDGYTF.

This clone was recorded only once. CDR3 sequence (DNA): TGTGCCAGCAGCTTGGGGGACATGAACACTGAAGCTTTCTTT. Its translation: CASSLGDMNTEAFF. The rearrangement joins TRBV11-3 to TRBJ1-1, with D perhaps matching TRBD1 (6 bases). V gave up 3 bases and J gave up 0 bases, with 8 bases separating them. This CDR3 is built from 14 residues. Germline lookup yields CDR1 SGHNT and CDR2 YENEEA.

This CDR3 reads CAGRTSGGTGELFF. The CDR3 nucleotides read TGTGCCGGAAGGACTAGCGGGGGGACCGGGGAGCTGTTTTTT. This chain uses TRBV2 with TRBJ2-2, with 14 bases that match TRBD2. This CDR3 comprises 14 residues. Germline V gene lookup returns CDR1 SNHLY and CDR2 FYNNEI. V was clipped by 11 bases and J by 5 bases; unmatched bases: 4.

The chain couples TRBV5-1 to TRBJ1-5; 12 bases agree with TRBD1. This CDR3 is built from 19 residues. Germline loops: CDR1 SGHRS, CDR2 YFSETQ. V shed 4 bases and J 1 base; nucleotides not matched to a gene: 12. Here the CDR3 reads CASSPGQGAGLGSNQPQHF. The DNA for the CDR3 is TGCGCCAGCAGCCCGGGACAGGGGGCGGGTCTAGGAAGCAATCAGCCCCAGCATTTT.

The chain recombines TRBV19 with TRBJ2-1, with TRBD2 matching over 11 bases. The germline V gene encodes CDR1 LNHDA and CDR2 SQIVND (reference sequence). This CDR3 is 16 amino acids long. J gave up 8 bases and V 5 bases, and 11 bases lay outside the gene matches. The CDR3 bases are TGTGCCAGTAGTCGCCTGGAGACTAGCGGGGCGGATGAGCAGTTCTTC. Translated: CASSRLETSGADEQFF.

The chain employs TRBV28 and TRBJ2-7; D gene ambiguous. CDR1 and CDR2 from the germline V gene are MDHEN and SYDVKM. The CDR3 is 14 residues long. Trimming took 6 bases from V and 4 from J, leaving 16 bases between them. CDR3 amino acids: CASSSIGQRYEQYF. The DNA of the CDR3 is TGTGCCAGCAGCTCCATCGGTCAGAGGTACGAGCAGTACTTC.

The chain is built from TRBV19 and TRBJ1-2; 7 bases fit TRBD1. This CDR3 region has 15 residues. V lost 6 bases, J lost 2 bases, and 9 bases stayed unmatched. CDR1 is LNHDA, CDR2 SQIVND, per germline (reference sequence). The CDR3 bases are TGTGCCAGTAGGAATGGACAGGAGATCAACTATGGCTACACCTTC. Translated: CASRNGQEINYGYTF.

The CDR3 spells CASSIRRRREPQHF. The CDR3 nucleotides are TGTGCCAGTAGTATAAGGAGGAGGCGGGAGCCCCAGCATTTT. The chain uses TRBV19 and TRBJ1-5, with D uncertain. The CDR3 covers 14 residues. Germline-derived CDR1 and CDR2 are LNHDA and SQIVND (reference sequence). Deletions cut 2 bases from V and 8 bases from J, with 13 bases between.

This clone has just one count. In DNA, the CDR3 is TGTGCCAGCAGCGGGGACTTCGGCACTGAAGCTTTCTTT. Its protein is CASSGDFGTEAFF. The chain uses TRBV12-3 or TRBV12-4 and TRBJ1-1, with D maybe TRBD1 (5 bases). The CDR3 loop spans 13 amino acids. Between the trimmed V and J ends, which lost 6 bases and 4 bases, there was a span of 12 bases.

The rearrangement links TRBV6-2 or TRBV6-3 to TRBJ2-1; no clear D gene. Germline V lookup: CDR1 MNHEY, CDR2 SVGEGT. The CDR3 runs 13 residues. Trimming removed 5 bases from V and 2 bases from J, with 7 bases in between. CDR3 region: CASSRRAYNEQFF. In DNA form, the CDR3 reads TGTGCCAGCAGTCGCCGGGCCTACAATGAGCAGTTCTTC.

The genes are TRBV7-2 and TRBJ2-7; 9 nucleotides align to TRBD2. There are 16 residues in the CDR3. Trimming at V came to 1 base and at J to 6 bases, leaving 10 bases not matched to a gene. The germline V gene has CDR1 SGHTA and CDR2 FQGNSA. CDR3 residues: CASSLVSEAGGIEQYF. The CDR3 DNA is TGTGCCAGCAGCTTAGTATCGGAAGCGGGGGGTATCGAGCAGTACTTC.

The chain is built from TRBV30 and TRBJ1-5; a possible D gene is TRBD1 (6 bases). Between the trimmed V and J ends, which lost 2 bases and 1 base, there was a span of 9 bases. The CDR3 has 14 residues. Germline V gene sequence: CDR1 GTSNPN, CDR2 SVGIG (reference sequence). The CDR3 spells CAWSPGTSNQPQHF. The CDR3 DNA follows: TGTGCCTGGAGTCCAGGGACAAGCAATCAGCCCCAGCATTTT.

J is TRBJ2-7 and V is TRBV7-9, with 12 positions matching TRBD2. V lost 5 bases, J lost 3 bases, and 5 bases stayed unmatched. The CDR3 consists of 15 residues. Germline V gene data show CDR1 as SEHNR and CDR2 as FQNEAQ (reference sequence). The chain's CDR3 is CASSLTSGGSYEQYF. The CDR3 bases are TGTGCCAGCAGCCTTACTAGCGGGGGGAGCTACGAGCAGTACTTC.

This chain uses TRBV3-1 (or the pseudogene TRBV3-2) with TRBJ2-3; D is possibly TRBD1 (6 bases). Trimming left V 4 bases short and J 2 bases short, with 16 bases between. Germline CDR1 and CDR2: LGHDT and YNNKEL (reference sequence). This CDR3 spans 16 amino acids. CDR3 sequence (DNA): TGTGCCAGCAGCCTCCGGAGACAGGCTATCACAGATACGCAGTATTTT. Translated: CASSLRRQAITDTQYF.